This T cell receptor (beta chain) came from a study of shared clonotypes between healthy human individuals (dated by TCRdb to 2018 to 2021). At the level of the whole study: A few men and a couple of women, aged 18 to 49 years, made up the cohort. For each donor, three plates each were used for CD4 naive and CD4 memory, two plates were used for CD8 naive, and one plate was used for CD8 memory. The study deeply sequenced blood TCR repertoires of 5 or 6 healthy adults to estimate repertoire size and the extent of clonotype sharing between individuals. Different laboratories and diverse techniques were used to prepare libraries and sequence TCR repertoires, to increase sequencing depth and limit assay-specific biases. Between about 0.8 and 9 billion PBMCs per donor were obtained by leukapheresis. The investigation overall reported the following: The small number of donors limited the genetic and exposure-history diversity represented. Sampling was restricted to blood, and TCR repertoires in tissue are likely to differ from TCR repertoires in blood. Pairwise subsampling indicated that sequencing depth was expected to affect the degree of clonotype sharing among donors. Incomplete sequencing was indicated by rarefaction of sorted-subset datasets, despite the large sequencing depth. Estimated clonotype richness was generally larger for naive than for memory subsets. Clonotypes shared by all four sorted-subset donors showed higher generation probabilities than non-shared clonotypes. Across a few donors, roughly 5% of naive CD4, more than 3% of naive CD8, about 2% of memory CD4, and 0.3% to 0.45% of memory CD8 clonotypes were shared.

Using the deep immunoSEQ assay, TCR CDR3 regions were amplified from genomic DNA by multiplex PCR. Extracted genomic DNA from each cell subset was spread evenly across all wells of several immunoSEQ 96-well plates, with each plate serving as a replicate. Each replicate PCR for sorted subsets received about 200 ng genomic DNA, equal to tens of thousands of T cell genomes. Purified libraries were quantified with a Qubit 3.0 fluorometer, sized on a Bioanalyzer 2100, and re-quantified with the KAPA Library Quantification kit. Every immunoSEQ 96-well plate was sequenced on a dedicated single-read 150-cycle Illumina NextSeq 550 flow cell. In the source study's methods: Because the immunoSEQ output included only junctional sequences and no quality scores, the filtering could not be the same as the filtering used for full-length reads. To assign V/J genes and CDR3, sequences were annotated against IMGT germline references using PyIR, a Python wrapper for IgBLAST v1.9. Reads were filtered out if the reads had weak V/J assignments (E-value above 1e-6), no CDR3, stop codons, out-of-frame junctions, or ambiguous translated residues. V3J clonotypes were defined by identical inferred V gene, J gene, and CDR3 amino acid sequence. Percentage overlap between repertoires was calculated by dividing the number of shared unique clonotypes by the size of the smaller repertoire. RTK rarefaction, the Chao1 estimator, and Recon v2.1 estimates of unobserved clonotypes were used to assess repertoire richness. OLGA was used to compute generation probabilities for all TCRbeta clonotypes that the gDNA method yielded from a handful of donors. TCRdb took this table from immuneACCESS and kept in-frame rearrangements with V and J called. Such tables lack part of the clones; where checked against another copy, unresolved V genes explain under half of the gap, and the rest is unexplained. The V and J calls and clone size are taken from that table; D and trimming were inferred from the DNA. In all, the sample holds about 2 million clones, and approximately 95% of those were seen once. The leading ten clones occupy roughly 0.13% of the sample.

The junction shows trimming of 5 bases on V and 0 bases on J, plus 16 bases between the germline ends. Via the germline V gene (reference sequence), CDR1 is SEHNR and CDR2 FQNEAQ. The CDR3 goes from the cysteine to the phenylalanine over 16 residues. CDR3 DNA only is kept here, 48 bases in frame from base 1. This clone came up once. This clone's antigen is unknown. Within one base of it there is no much larger clone, and no base qualities were kept. The donors were healthy, HIV-negative adults with no recently reported acute infections or vaccinations. Only Caucasian adults living in Nashville, Tennessee, USA were represented among the donors. CD4+ T cells were enriched through magnetic negative selection, after which naive cells were positively selected on CD45RA and the remaining negative fraction served as the memory subset. Blood was collected by leukapheresis, and PBMCs were isolated by Ficoll-Histopaque density gradient centrifugation and then cryopreserved in liquid nitrogen vapor phase. Purity and quantity of every magnetically sorted T cell population were checked by analytical flow cytometry. Each sorted fraction had its genomic DNA isolated and then quantified by UV absorbance on a Nanodrop 2000c.

The chain joins TRBV7-9 to TRBJ1-1, and possibly TRBD1, on 5 matching bases. The sample consisted of naive CD4+ T cells sorted from blood. Sample cell subset or site, as interpreted from the label and publication: CD45RA+ positively selected. This receptor was taken from a man younger than 35 in good health. Read as DNA, the sequence is TGTGCCAGCAGCCCCCTTCAGGGTTTACTGAACACTGAAGCTTTCTTT. Its protein product is CASSPLQGLLNTEAFF.